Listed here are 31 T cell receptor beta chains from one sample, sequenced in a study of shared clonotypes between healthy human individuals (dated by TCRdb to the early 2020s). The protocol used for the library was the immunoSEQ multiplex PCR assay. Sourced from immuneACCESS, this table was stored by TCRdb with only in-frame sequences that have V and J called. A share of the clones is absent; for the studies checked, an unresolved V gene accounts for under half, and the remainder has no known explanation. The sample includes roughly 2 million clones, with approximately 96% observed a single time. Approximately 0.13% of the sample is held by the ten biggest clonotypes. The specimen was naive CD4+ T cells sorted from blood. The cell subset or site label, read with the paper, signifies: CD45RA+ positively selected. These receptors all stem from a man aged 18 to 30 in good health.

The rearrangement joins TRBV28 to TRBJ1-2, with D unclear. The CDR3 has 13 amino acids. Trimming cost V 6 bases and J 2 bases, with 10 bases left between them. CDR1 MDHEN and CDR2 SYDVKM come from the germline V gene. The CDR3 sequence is CASREVVNYGYTF. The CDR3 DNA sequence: TGTGCCAGCAGGGAAGTTGTGAACTATGGCTACACCTTC.

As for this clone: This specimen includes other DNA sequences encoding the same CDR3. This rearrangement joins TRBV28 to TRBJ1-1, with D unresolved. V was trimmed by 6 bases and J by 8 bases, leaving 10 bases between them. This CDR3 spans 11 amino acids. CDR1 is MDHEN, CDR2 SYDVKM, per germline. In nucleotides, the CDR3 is TGTGCCAGCAGCCTTTGGAGGGAAGCTTTCTTT. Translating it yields CASSLWREAFF.

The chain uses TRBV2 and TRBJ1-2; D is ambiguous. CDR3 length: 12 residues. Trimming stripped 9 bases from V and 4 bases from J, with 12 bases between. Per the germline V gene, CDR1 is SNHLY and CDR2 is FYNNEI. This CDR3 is CASSTWGYGYTF. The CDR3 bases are TGTGCCAGTTCCACCTGGGGCTATGGCTACACCTTC.

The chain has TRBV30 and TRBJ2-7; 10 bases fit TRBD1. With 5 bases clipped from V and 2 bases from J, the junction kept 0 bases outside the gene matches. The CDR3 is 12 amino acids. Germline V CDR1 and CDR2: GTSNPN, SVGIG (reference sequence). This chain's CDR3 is CAWGTGAYEQYF. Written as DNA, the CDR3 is TGTGCCTGGGGGACAGGGGCCTACGAGCAGTACTTC.

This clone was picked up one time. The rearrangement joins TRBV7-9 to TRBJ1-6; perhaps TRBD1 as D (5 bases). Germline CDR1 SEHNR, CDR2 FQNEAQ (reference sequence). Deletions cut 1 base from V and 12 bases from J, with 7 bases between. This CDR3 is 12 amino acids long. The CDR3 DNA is TGTGCCAGCAGCTTAGGGGGGGAACCCCTCCACTTT. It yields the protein CASSLGGEPLHF.

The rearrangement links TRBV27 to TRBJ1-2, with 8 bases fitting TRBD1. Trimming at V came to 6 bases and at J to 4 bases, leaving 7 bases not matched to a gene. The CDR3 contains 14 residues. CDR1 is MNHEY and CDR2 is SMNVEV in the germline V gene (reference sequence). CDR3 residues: CASSIRGPGYGYTF. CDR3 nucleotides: TGTGCCAGCAGCATCAGGGGGCCTGGCTATGGCTACACCTTC.

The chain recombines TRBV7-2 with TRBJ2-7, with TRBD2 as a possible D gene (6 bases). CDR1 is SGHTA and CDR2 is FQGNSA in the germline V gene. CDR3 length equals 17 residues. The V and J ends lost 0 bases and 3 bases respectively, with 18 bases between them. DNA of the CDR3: TGTGCCAGCAGCTTAGCGCCGGGGGTCCCCCATTTCTACGAGCAGTACTTC. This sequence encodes CASSLAPGVPHFYEQYF.

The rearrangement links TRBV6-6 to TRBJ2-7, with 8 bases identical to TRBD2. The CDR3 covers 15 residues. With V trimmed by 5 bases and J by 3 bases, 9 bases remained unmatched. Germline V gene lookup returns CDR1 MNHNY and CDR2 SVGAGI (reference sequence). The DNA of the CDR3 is TGTGCCAGCAGTCCCGGCGGGGGGAAGAACTACGAGCAGTACTTC. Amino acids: CASSPGGGKNYEQYF.

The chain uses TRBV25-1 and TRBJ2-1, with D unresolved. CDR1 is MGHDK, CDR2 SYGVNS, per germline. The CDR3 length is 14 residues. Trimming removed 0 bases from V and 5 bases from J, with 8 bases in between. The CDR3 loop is CASSEYPVNNEQFF. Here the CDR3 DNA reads TGTGCCAGCAGTGAATATCCAGTTAACAATGAGCAGTTCTTC.

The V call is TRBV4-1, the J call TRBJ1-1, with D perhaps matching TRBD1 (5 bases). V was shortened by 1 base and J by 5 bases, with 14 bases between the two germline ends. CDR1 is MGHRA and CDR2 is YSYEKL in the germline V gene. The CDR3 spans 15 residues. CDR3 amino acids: CASSQVGGERTEAFF. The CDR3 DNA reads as TGCGCCAGCAGCCAAGTCGGGGGGGAGAGGACTGAAGCTTTCTTT.

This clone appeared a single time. The CDR3 nucleotides read TGTGCCAGCAGGGAACAGGGGGTGGACTATGGCTACACCTTC. Its protein product is CASREQGVDYGYTF. The genes are TRBV6-1 and TRBJ1-2, with 8 bases that match TRBD1. Germline V gives CDR1 MNHNS, CDR2 SASEGT. Trimming at V came to 6 bases and at J to 3 bases, leaving 6 bases not matched to a gene. The CDR3 totals 14 residues.

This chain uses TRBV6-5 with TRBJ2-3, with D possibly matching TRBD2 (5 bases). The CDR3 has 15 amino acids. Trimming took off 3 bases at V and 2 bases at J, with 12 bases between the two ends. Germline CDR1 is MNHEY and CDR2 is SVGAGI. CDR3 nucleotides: TGTGCCAGCAGTTATGGGGAGCCAGTCACAGATACGCAGTATTTT. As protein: CASSYGEPVTDTQYF.

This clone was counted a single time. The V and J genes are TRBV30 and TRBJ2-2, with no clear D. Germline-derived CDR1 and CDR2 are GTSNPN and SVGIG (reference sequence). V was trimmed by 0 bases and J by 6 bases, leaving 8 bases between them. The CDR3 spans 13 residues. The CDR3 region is CAWSVMGAGELFF. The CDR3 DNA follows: TGTGCCTGGAGTGTAATGGGTGCCGGGGAGCTGTTTTTT.

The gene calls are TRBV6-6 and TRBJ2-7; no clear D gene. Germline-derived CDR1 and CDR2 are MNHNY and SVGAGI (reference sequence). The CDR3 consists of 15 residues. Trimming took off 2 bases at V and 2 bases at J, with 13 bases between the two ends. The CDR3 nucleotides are TGTGCCAGCAGTTACAGCACCCTTAGGACCTACGAGCAGTACTTC. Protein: CASSYSTLRTYEQYF.

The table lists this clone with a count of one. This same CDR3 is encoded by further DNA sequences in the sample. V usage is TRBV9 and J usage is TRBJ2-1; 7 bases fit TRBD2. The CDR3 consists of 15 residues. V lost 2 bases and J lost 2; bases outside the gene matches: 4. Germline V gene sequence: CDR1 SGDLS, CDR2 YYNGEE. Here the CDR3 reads CASSVSSGAYNEQFF. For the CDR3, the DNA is TGTGCCAGCAGCGTCTCTAGCGGTGCCTACAATGAGCAGTTCTTC.

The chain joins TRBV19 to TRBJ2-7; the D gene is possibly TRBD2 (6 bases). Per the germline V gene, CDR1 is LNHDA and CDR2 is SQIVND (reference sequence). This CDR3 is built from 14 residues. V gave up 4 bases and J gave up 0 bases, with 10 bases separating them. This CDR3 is CASSTMTSSYEQYF. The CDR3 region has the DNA TGTGCCAGTAGTACAATGACTAGCTCCTACGAGCAGTACTTC. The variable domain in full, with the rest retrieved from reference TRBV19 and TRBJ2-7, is DGGITQSPKYLFRKEGQNVTLSCEQNLNHDAMYWYRQDPGQGLRLIYYSQIVNDFQKGDIAEGYSVSREKKESFPLTVTSAQKNPTAFYLCASSTMTSSYEQYFGPGTRLTVT.

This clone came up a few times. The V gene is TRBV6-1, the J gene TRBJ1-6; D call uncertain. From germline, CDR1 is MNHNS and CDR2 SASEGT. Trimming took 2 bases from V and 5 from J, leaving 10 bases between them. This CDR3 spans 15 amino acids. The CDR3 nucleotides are TGTGCCAGCAGTGAAAGGGCCCCGCATAATTCACCCCTCCACTTT. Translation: CASSERAPHNSPLHF.

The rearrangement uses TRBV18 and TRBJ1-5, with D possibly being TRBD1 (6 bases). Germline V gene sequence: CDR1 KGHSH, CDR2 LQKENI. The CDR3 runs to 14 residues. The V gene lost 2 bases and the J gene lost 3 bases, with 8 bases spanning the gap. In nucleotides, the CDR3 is TGTGCCAGCTCACCAGGGGGACACAATCAGCCCCAGCATTTT. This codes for CASSPGGHNQPQHF.

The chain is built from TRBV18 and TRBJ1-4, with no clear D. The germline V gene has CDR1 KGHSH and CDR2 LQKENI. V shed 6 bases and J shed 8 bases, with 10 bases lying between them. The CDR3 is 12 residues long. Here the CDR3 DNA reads TGTGCCAGCTCCCCAGACGACGAAAAACTGTTTTTT. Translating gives CASSPDDEKLFF.

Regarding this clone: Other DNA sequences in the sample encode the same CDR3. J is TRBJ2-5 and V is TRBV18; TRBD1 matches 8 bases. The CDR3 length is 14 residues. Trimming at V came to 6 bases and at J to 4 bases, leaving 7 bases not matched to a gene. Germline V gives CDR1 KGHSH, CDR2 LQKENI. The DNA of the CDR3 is TGTGCCAGCTCTCCTGGGACAGGCGGAGAGACCCAGTACTTC. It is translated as CASSPGTGGETQYF.

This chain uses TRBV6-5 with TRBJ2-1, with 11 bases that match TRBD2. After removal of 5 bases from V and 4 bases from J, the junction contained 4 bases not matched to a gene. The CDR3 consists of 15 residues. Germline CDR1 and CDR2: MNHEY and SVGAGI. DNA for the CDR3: TGTGCCAGCAGTCTCACTAGCGGGGGTTACAATGAGCAGTTCTTC. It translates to CASSLTSGGYNEQFF.

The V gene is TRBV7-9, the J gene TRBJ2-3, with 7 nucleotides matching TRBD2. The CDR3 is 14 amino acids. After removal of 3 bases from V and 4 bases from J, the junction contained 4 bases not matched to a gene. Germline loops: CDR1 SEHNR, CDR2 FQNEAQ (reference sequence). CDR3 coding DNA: TGTGCCAGCAGCTTCGGCGGGAGCCCAGATACGCAGTATTTT. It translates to CASSFGGSPDTQYF.

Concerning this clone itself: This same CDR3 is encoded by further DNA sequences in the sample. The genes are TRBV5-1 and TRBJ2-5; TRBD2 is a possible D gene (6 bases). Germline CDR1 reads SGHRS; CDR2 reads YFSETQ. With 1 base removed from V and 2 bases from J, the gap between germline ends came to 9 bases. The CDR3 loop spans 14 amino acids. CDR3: CASSLSAGQETQYF. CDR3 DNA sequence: TGCGCCAGCAGCTTGAGCGCGGGACAAGAGACCCAGTACTTC.

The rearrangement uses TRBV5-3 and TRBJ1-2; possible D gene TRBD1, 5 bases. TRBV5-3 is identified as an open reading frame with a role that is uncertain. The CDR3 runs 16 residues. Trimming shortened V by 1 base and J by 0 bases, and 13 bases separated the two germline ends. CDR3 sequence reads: CARSLNTGGANYGYTF. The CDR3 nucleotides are TGTGCCAGAAGCTTGAATACGGGGGGAGCTAACTATGGCTACACCTTC.

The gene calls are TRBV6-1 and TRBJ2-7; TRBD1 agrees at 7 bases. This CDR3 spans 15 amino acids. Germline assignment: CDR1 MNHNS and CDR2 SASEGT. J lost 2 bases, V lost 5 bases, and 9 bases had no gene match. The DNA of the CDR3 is TGTGCCAGCAGTAAAAACCCGGGACAGCCCTACGAGCAGTACTTC. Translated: CASSKNPGQPYEQYF.

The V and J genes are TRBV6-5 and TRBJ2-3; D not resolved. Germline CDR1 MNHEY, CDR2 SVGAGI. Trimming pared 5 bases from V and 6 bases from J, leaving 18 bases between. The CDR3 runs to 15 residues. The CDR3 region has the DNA TGTGCCAGCAGTCGCAGCAGCACCCGACGGGATACGCAGTATTTT. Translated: CASSRSSTRRDTQYF.

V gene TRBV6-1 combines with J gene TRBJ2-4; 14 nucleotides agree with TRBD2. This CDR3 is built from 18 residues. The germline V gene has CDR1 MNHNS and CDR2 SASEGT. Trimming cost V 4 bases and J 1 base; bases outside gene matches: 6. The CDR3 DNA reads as TGTGCCAGCAGTGGGGGACTAGCGGGAGTCGGTGCCAAAAACATTCAGTACTTC. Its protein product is CASSGGLAGVGAKNIQYF.

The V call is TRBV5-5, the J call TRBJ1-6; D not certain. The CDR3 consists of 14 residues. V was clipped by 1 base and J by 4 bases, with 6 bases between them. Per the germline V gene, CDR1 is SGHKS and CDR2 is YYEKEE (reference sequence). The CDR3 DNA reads TGTGCCAGCAGCTTGACGAGTTATAATTCACCCCTCCACTTT. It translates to CASSLTSYNSPLHF.

Written as DNA, the CDR3 is TGTGCCAGCAGTTACTCGTGGGTTGGTCAAGAGACCCAGTACTTC. Translation gives CASSYSWVGQETQYF. The chain uses TRBV6-5 and TRBJ2-5; D is uncertain. CDR3 size: 15 residues. Trimming removed 0 bases at V and 2 bases at J, with 10 bases between. Germline CDR1 is MNHEY and CDR2 is SVGAGI.

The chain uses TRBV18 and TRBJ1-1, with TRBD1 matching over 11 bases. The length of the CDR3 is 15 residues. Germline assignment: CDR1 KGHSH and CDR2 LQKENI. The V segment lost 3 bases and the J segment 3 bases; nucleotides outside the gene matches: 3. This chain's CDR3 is CASSPMGQGDTEAFF. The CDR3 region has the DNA TGTGCCAGCTCACCTATGGGACAGGGGGACACTGAAGCTTTCTTT.

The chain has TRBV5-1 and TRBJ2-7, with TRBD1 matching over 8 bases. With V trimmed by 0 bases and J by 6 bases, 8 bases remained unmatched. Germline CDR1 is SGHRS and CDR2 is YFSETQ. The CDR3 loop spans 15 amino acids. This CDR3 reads CASSLAADRVREQYF. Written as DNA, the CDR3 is TGCGCCAGCAGCTTGGCCGCGGACAGGGTCCGCGAGCAGTACTTC.